This T cell receptor (beta chain) was recovered during a study of T cell responses to AZD1222 COVID-19 vaccine. The trim removed 4 bases at V and 5 bases at J, leaving 7 bases unmatched. CDR1 is KGHDR, CDR2 SFDVKD, per germline. The CDR3 spans 15 residues. Measured with immunoSEQ multiplex PCR; TCRdb has only the in-frame clones, and not every one. The table lists about 30,000 clones, roughly nine tenths of them singletons. For this clone: What it binds is unknown.

Findings and caveats of the study: It should be noted that donors were predominantly white British and more often female, and clonal diversity was possibly underestimated. Sampled repertoires all dated from after the peak T cell response. When two AZD1222 doses had been given, Spike-specific TCR breadth and depth rose.

Specimen: peripheral blood, collected on day 0 of AZD1222 vaccination. The TCR comes from an adult in good health. The chain couples TRBV24-1 to TRBJ2-5; TRBD2 matches 9 bases. The CDR3 loop reads CATSDGGTSRETQYF. The CDR3 DNA reads as TGTGCCACCAGTGACGGCGGGACTAGCCGGGAGACCCAGTACTTC.